The 2 T cell receptor beta chains below were found in one sample sequenced in a study of blood T cells in healthy people across ages. It was with a sample-barcoded 5' primer and a J-beta primer mix that a second PCR of roughly 7 to 12 cycles was run. TCRdb re-derived calls from the 5' RACE reads in MiXCR, one entry per CDR3 protein. The sample consists of approximately 1.5 million distinct CDR3 sequences, around 35% of them appearing once. The material sequenced was blood. The receptors were gathered from a woman in her twenties or thirties in good health.

This clonotype was seen more than once but under ten times. V is TRBV7-9 and J is TRBJ2-7, with TRBD1 matching 9 bases. This CDR3 spans 16 amino acids. Germline loops: CDR1 SEHNR, CDR2 FQNEAQ (reference sequence). V shed 1 base, J shed 6 bases, and the junction held 10 bases outside the gene matches. Here the CDR3 DNA reads TGTGCCAGCAGCTTAGTTTTTGGGACAGGGAGAGGCGAGCAGTACTTC. This gives the protein CASSLVFGTGRGEQYF.

This clonotype was found a few times. The rearrangement uses TRBV20-1 and TRBJ2-7; weak D call: TRBD1 (5 bases). The length of the CDR3 is 13 residues. Germline assignment: CDR1 DFQATT and CDR2 SNEGSKA (reference sequence). Trimming took off 6 bases at V and 2 bases at J, with 14 bases between the two ends. Here the CDR3 reads CSALRGATYEQYF. CDR3 sequence (DNA): TGCAGTGCGTTAAGGGGCGCGACCTACGAGCAGTACTTC.